This T cell receptor beta chain appears in the sequencing data of a study of shared clonotypes between healthy human individuals. Study-wide context: Every donor yielded three CD4 naive, three CD4 memory, two CD8 naive and one CD8 memory plate.

Findings and limits, study-wide: Generation probabilities of non-shared clonotypes were lower (relative to those shared by all four donors). Sample collection involved blood only; tissue repertoires are likely different.

Notes on this clone: Its specificity is unknown.

The CDR3 is 14 residues long. Per the germline V gene, CDR1 is SGHDT and CDR2 is YYEEEE. The V segment lost 6 bases and the J segment 2 bases; nucleotides outside the gene matches: 6. CD45RO-negative CD8 cells positively selected for CCR7 made up the naive population, which excluded terminally differentiated effector memory CD45RA+ cells. Generated by immunoSEQ multiplex PCR, the TCRdb table keeps only in-frame clones and is missing some. The sample lists 2 million to 2.5 million clones, just under 95% occurring once. The genes are TRBV5-6 and TRBJ2-7; 9 bases map to TRBD1. Specimen: naive CD8+ T cells sorted from blood. The origin of this receptor is a man younger than 35 in good health. CDR3 coding DNA: TGTGCCAGCAAAGAACAGGGGGCAGCCTACGAGCAGTACTTC. It translates to CASKEQGAAYEQYF.